Given below is one TCR beta chain in context. Germline V lookup: CDR1 MNHEY, CDR2 SVGAGI. With V trimmed by 5 bases and J by 6 bases, 9 bases remained unmatched. The CDR3 length is 14 residues. Either two negative PCRs, clearance, or symptom resolution qualified Cohort 3 donors as recovered. Clones were sequenced by immunoSEQ multiplex PCR, and TCRdb holds only the in-frame ones, with some missing. The table includes some 400,000 clones, 87% detected once. This specimen belongs to a study of blood T cell repertoires in COVID-19. The sequenced sample was PBMCs or T cells enriched from blood (not recorded which). This receptor was obtained from a man aged 25-40 years who had recovered from COVID-19. This rearrangement joins TRBV6-5 to TRBJ1-1, with TRBD1 identical over 7 bases. DNA of the CDR3: TGTGCCAGCAGTCTACAGGGGCGGGTACCTGAAGCTTTCTTT. Amino acid sequence: CASSLQGRVPEAFF.